This entry is about one T cell receptor (beta chain). No antigen is known for it. The junction shows a germline mismatch at one end, possibly a read error. Anyone with other autoimmune disease or infection in the prior four weeks was excluded. The data are from a study of type 1 and type 2 diabetes patients. Study information: CD4+ or CD8+ T cells were positively selected from PBMCs with microbeads. The whole study generated approximately 19,000,000 paired-end reads. Overall study results and limits: Type 2 diabetes and control V and J usage correlated highly, approximately 0.97.

Genomic DNA was the PCR template. The TCR beta CDR3 region was amplified using 30 forward and 13 reverse primers. TCRdb reanalysed the multiplex PCR reads using MiXCR and keeps one entry per CDR3 protein. Altogether 270,000 or so distinct CDR3 sequences are present, around 47% being singletons, with the ten largest covering roughly an eighth. The CDR3 is made up of 17 amino acids. The germline CDR1 and CDR2 sequences are SGDLS and YYNGEE. The receptor was isolated from a man between 18 and 29 years old with type 2 diabetes. The sequencing input was peripheral blood mononuclear cells (PBMCs). This chain links TRBV9 with TRBJ2-2; 10 bases align to TRBD2. CDR3 loop: CASSSPAGGPNTGELFF. The CDR3 nucleotides read TGTGCCAGCAGCTCCCCAGCGGGGGGGCCGAATACCGGGGAGCTGTTTTTT.